The clone carrying this TCR beta chain was observed once. Its specificity is not known. Here immunoSEQ multiplex PCR was the method, and the copy in TCRdb shows in-frame clones only, minus some. The sample has about 90,000 clones, approximately 90% seen once; the top ten hold 4% to 6%. This specimen belongs to a study of T cell responses to AZD1222 COVID-19 vaccine. V lost 4 bases and J 8 bases, leaving 14 bases between the germline ends. Germline CDR1 MRHNA, CDR2 SNTAGT. This CDR3 is 13 amino acids long. Whole-study results and caveats: Baseline antibody screening turned up just six or seven seropositive AZD1222 recipients. No day 14 peak samples; only post-peak repertoires were characterized. The donor group comprised mostly white British people and more females; the analysis possibly underestimated clonal diversity.

Here the sequenced sample was peripheral blood, taken on day 0 of MenACWY control vaccination. The chain uses TRBV6-4 and TRBJ1-2; a possible D gene is TRBD1 (5 bases). This receptor was obtained from an adult in good health. The DNA for the CDR3 is TGTGCCAGCAGTGCCTCCTCCGGGGGAGGCTACACCTTC. It codes for CASSASSGGGYTF.